A single sample is the source of the 25 T cell receptor beta chains below, sequenced in a study of metastatic and nonmetastatic thyroid tumors (dated by TCRdb to the early 2020s). No patient had received any treatment before thyroid surgery. Library preparation was by PCR. These reads were obtained on an Illumina HiSeq 4000. TCRdb passed the public sequencing reads through fastp at Q25 and MiXCR, retaining productive beta sequences. For this sample there are around 13,000 clones; over 20% appear just once. 13% to 15% of the sample is held by the ten biggest clonotypes. The sample comprised adjacent normal tissue. Every receptor here comes from a female donor with papillary thyroid cancer or a benign thyroid nodule (not recorded which). Some clones in this sample may be carry-over from other donors' samples.

This clone was seen repeatedly, ten times or more. The rearrangement uses TRBV4-3 and TRBJ1-3, with unresolved D. The CDR3 contains 14 residues. Trimming cost V 3 bases and J 2 bases, with 8 bases left between them. The V gene's germline CDR1 is LGHNA and CDR2 YSLEER. CDR3 sequence reads: CASSHPGAGNTIYF. CDR3 coding DNA: TGCGCCAGCAGCCACCCCGGAGCTGGAAACACCATATATTTT.

The rearrangement uses TRBV7-8 and TRBJ1-3; D gene unclear. Germline-derived CDR1 and CDR2 are SGHVS and FQNEAQ. The V gene lost 2 bases and the J gene lost 0 bases, with 11 bases spanning the gap. This CDR3 comprises 16 residues. CDR3 coding DNA: TGTGCCAGCAGCTTATCCGCACTGAGCTCTGGAAACACCATATATTTT. Amino acids: CASSLSALSSGNTIYF.

The table lists this clone with many counts. V usage is TRBV20-1 and J usage is TRBJ2-2; 9 nucleotides agree with TRBD1. The CDR3 totals 16 residues. V lost 0 bases to trimming and J lost 0 bases; unmatched junction nucleotides: 2. Germline loops: CDR1 DFQATT, CDR2 SNEGSKA (reference sequence). The CDR3 DNA is TGCAGTGCTAGAGATTACAGGGGGCCGAACACCGGGGAGCTGTTTTTT. Amino acid sequence: CSARDYRGPNTGELFF.

This clone showed up just a few times. The chain's CDR3 is CASSTYTGGDSYGYTF. The CDR3 DNA reads as TGTGCCAGCAGCACGTATACAGGAGGGGATAGCTATGGCTACACCTTC. This sequence joins TRBV11-2 and TRBJ1-2, with D perhaps matching TRBD1 (5 bases). Germline CDR1 and CDR2: SGHAT and FQNNGV. The CDR3 runs to 16 residues. V was trimmed by 5 bases and J by 4 bases, leaving 20 bases between them. The full variable domain, with the rest looked up from reference TRBV11-2 and TRBJ1-2, is EAGVAQSPRYKIIEKRQSVAFWCNPISGHATLYWYQQILGQGPKLLIQFQNNGVVDDSQLPKDRFSAERLKGVDSTLKIQPAKLEDSAVYLCASSTYTGGDSYGYTFGSGTRLTVV.

This clone is medium-sized within its sample. This chain links TRBV6-1 with TRBJ1-5; D is undetermined. Trimming stripped 5 bases from V and 0 bases from J, with 14 bases between. The CDR3 loop spans 16 amino acids. Germline CDR1 and CDR2: MNHNS and SASEGT. CDR3 coding DNA: TGTGCCAGCAGTTTCGGTCCGGGATATAGCAATCAGCCCCAGCATTTT. This translates into CASSFGPGYSNQPQHF.

This chain links TRBV10-3 with TRBJ2-7; no clear D gene. V was clipped by 8 bases and J by 1 base, with 9 bases between them. Germline CDR1 is ENHRY and CDR2 is SYGVKD. The CDR3 runs to 12 residues. CDR3 region: CAIGGVSYEQYF. Here the CDR3 DNA reads TGTGCCATCGGCGGTGTATCCTACGAGCAGTACTTC.

By share, this clone counts as medium-sized. One junction end disagrees with the germline gene, perhaps due to a read error. The DNA for the CDR3 is TGTGCCAGCAAAGCAAGCCTATCCTCCTCCGAGCAGTACTTC. Translating gives CASKASLSSSEQYF. V and J are TRBV6-1 and TRBJ2-7; no clear D gene. Germline CDR1 reads MNHNS; CDR2 reads SASEGT. The CDR3 extends over 14 amino acids.

The table lists this clone with a count of one. This chain links TRBV20-1 with TRBJ2-7; TRBD2 aligns across 8 bases. The CDR3 length is 14 residues. Germline trimming cut 3 bases from V and 6 bases from J; bases unmatched to any gene: 10. CDR1 is DFQATT and CDR2 is SNEGSKA in the germline V gene (reference sequence). Here the CDR3 reads CSASGRAGISEQYF. The CDR3 DNA follows: TGCAGTGCTAGCGGGAGGGCCGGAATCTCCGAGCAGTACTTC.

This chain connects TRBV20-1 to TRBJ2-7, with 7 bases identical to TRBD2. The CDR3 runs to 19 residues. Germline trimming cut 1 base from V and 2 bases from J; bases unmatched to any gene: 20. CDR1 DFQATT and CDR2 SNEGSKA come from the germline V gene (reference sequence). The CDR3 sequence: CSARADPRETSLSPYEQYF. CDR3 coding DNA: TGCAGTGCTAGAGCCGATCCGCGGGAGACGTCCCTTAGCCCCTACGAGCAGTACTTC.

The rearrangement uses TRBV5-1 and TRBJ1-1; TRBD1 is a possible D gene (5 bases). Deletions cut 2 bases from V and 7 bases from J, with 15 bases between. CDR3 size: 14 residues. Germline V gene data show CDR1 as SGHRS and CDR2 as YFSETQ. The CDR3 sequence is CASSLRGAVREAFF. In DNA form, the CDR3 reads TGCGCCAGCAGCTTAAGAGGGGCGGTCCGTGAAGCTTTCTTT.

This clone was observed a single time. This chain links TRBV20-1 with TRBJ2-5; 9 bases map to TRBD1. The trim removed 0 bases at V and 5 bases at J, leaving 10 bases unmatched. The CDR3 extends over 16 amino acids. CDR1 and CDR2 (germline): DFQATT, SNEGSKA (reference sequence). This CDR3 is CSARDQQGDRAETQYF. DNA for the CDR3: TGCAGTGCTAGAGATCAGCAGGGGGACAGGGCGGAGACCCAGTACTTC.

The CDR3 coding sequence is TGTGCCAGCAGCCCCTACATGAACAATGAGCAGTTCTTC. Amino acid sequence: CASSPYMNNEQFF. The chain links TRBV7-2 to TRBJ2-1; D is undetermined. V lost 5 bases and J 5 bases, leaving 10 bases between the germline ends. CDR3 length equals 13 residues. The germline gives CDR1 SGHTA, CDR2 FQGNSA.

V gene TRBV10-2 combines with J gene TRBJ2-1, with TRBD2 identical over 12 bases. Trimming at V came to 5 bases and at J to 5 bases, leaving 4 bases not matched to a gene. CDR1 is WSHSY, CDR2 SAAADI, per germline. The CDR3 length is 15 residues. The CDR3 loop is CASSWLAGGHNEQFF. CDR3 sequence (DNA): TGCGCCAGCAGTTGGCTAGCGGGAGGGCACAATGAGCAGTTCTTC.

The gene calls are TRBV11-2 and TRBJ2-1; D not resolved. Germline V gene sequence: CDR1 SGHAT, CDR2 FQNNGV. Trimming cost V 0 bases and J 0 bases, with 9 bases left between them. This CDR3 has 16 residues. In DNA, the CDR3 is TGTGCCAGCAGCTTAGAGGCAAGCCTCTCCTACAATGAGCAGTTCTTC. The encoded protein is CASSLEASLSYNEQFF.

Within the sample, this clone is medium-sized (0.01 to 0.1%). The genes are TRBV12-3 or TRBV12-4 and TRBJ1-3; 10 bases fit TRBD1. The CDR3 is made up of 16 amino acids. The V and J ends lost 5 bases and 0 bases, in that order; junction bases with no gene match: 4. The DNA of the CDR3 is TGTGCCAGCAGTCCGAGGACAGGGGGCTCTGGAAACACCATATATTTT. Its translation is CASSPRTGGSGNTIYF.

This clone has only a few counts. The chain links TRBV12-3 or TRBV12-4 to TRBJ1-2; TRBD1 matches at 7 bases. The V and J ends lost 1 base and 3 bases, in that order; junction bases with no gene match: 11. CDR3 length equals 17 residues. CDR3 coding DNA: TGTGCCAGCAGTTTAGGGTTTCCCGAAGACAGGGACTATGGCTACACCTTC. It encodes CASSLGFPEDRDYGYTF.

This chain joins TRBV6-6 and TRBJ2-6; D is possibly TRBD1 or TRBD2 (6 bases each). This CDR3 comprises 16 residues. The germline V and J ends were trimmed by 0 bases and 16 bases, with 22 bases remaining between them. Germline V lookup: CDR1 MNHNY, CDR2 SVGAGI (reference sequence). CDR3 sequence (DNA): TGTGCCAGCAGTTACTCGGGGGGCTCTGGGGCCAACCTACTGACTTTC. It codes for CASSYSGGSGANLLTF.

This clone was counted many times. Distinct nucleotide sequences in the sample also encode this CDR3. The chain uses TRBV3-1 and TRBJ2-1; D possibly uses TRBD1 or TRBD2 (5 bases each). The germline gives CDR1 LGHDT, CDR2 YNNKEL (reference sequence). The CDR3 runs 15 residues. V dropped 4 bases and J dropped 4 bases, with 14 bases sitting between them. The CDR3 protein is CASSPSRGAYNEQFF. CDR3 nucleotides: TGTGCCAGCAGCCCTAGCAGAGGGGCATACAATGAGCAGTTCTTC.

This clone was counted at least ten times. The J gene is TRBJ2-3, the V gene TRBV7-3; TRBD2 aligns across 7 bases. The CDR3 is made up of 15 amino acids. The germline V gene has CDR1 SGHTA and CDR2 FQGTGA. Trimming removed 3 bases from V and 1 base from J; junction bases left unmatched: 4. The CDR3: CASSFGGGGTDTQYF. The CDR3 coding sequence is TGTGCCAGCAGCTTTGGGGGAGGGGGCACAGATACGCAGTATTTT.

This clone has a count of ten or more. The V gene is TRBV4-1, the J gene TRBJ1-2; D perhaps matches TRBD1 (6 bases). The germline CDR1 and CDR2 sequences are MGHRA and YSYEKL. The V and J ends lost 4 bases and 0 bases respectively, with 12 bases between them. The CDR3 has 15 amino acids. The CDR3 nucleotides are TGCGCCAGCAGCCCGAGACAGGAAACTAACTATGGCTACACCTTC. It translates to CASSPRQETNYGYTF.

The chain uses TRBV15 and TRBJ2-7; unclear D gene. CDR3 length equals 15 residues. V was cut by 0 bases and J by 6 bases, with 15 bases left in between. Germline CDR1 LNHNV, CDR2 YYDKDF (reference sequence). CDR3 residues: CATSRDSPARVEQYF. In DNA form, the CDR3 reads TGTGCCACCAGCAGAGATAGCCCTGCCCGCGTCGAGCAGTACTTC.

The chain couples TRBV6-1 to TRBJ1-4; D is unclear. Germline V CDR1 and CDR2: MNHNS, SASEGT. The CDR3 spans 14 residues. V was shortened by 5 bases and J by 3 bases, with 10 bases between the two germline ends. This chain's CDR3 is CASSPVIPNEKLFF. The CDR3 DNA is TGTGCCAGCAGTCCCGTTATACCTAATGAAAAACTGTTTTTT.

This clone was seen at least ten times. The V gene is TRBV5-5, the J gene TRBJ1-6; D ambiguous. CDR1 SGHKS and CDR2 YYEKEE come from the germline V gene (reference sequence). This CDR3 has 14 amino acids. The V gene lost 1 base and the J gene lost 6 bases, with 8 bases spanning the gap. CDR3: CASSLRQINSPLHF. CDR3 in DNA: TGTGCCAGCAGCTTGAGGCAGATTAATTCACCCCTCCACTTT. The full variable domain, its missing parts supplied by reference TRBV5-5 and TRBJ1-6, is DAGVTQSPTHLIKTRGQQVTLRCSPISGHKSVSWYQQVLGQGPQFIFQYYEKEERGRGNFPDRFSARQFPNYSSELNVNALLLGDSALYLCASSLRQINSPLHFGNGTRLTVT.

The chain combines TRBV29-1 with TRBJ2-2; D remains ambiguous. Germline CDR1 SQVTM, CDR2 ANQGSEA. Trimming cost V 4 bases and J 0 bases, with 6 bases left between them. The CDR3 spans 13 residues. CDR3 sequence reads: CSVGSSNTGELFF. In DNA, the CDR3 is TGCAGCGTTGGGAGTTCGAACACCGGGGAGCTGTTTTTT.

The genes are TRBV20-1 and TRBJ2-7, with TRBD2 matching 9 bases. CDR3 length: 14 amino acids. Per germline, CDR1 DFQATT and CDR2 SNEGSKA (reference sequence). The J segment lost 4 bases and the V segment lost 5 bases, leaving 9 bases of the junction unmatched. For the CDR3, the DNA is TGCAGTGCTCAAACCGGGACTAGCTATTACGAGCAGTACTTC. Amino acid sequence: CSAQTGTSYYEQYF.